A single T cell receptor (beta chain) is shown here with its context. The sample is drawn from a study of cytomegalovirus exposure and HLA in healthy donors. The CDR3 is 16 amino acids. V shed 4 bases and J 0 bases; nucleotides not matched to a gene: 6. The germline V gene encodes CDR1 SGHNT and CDR2 YYREEE (reference sequence). In the PCR, 60 Vbeta and 13 Jbeta primers were used. This table comes from immunoSEQ multiplex PCR, and its TCRdb copy is limited to in-frame clones, with some not included. The data show roughly 130,000 clones, about 74% seen once. This TCR derives from a woman in her forties or fifties in good health and CMV-seropositive. Sequencing input: PBMCs. The chain links TRBV5-4 to TRBJ2-2; 7 bases are shared with TRBD1. CDR3 in amino acids: CASSVGQSPNTGELFF. The CDR3 DNA reads as TGTGCCAGCAGCGTGGGACAGAGTCCGAACACCGGGGAGCTGTTTTTT.